This T cell receptor (beta chain) stems from a study of blood T cell repertoires in COVID-19. Only in-frame clones appear in the TCRdb table, and some are missing; sequencing was by immunoSEQ multiplex PCR. Among a few hundred thousand clones listed, 80% to 90% were seen once. The V and J ends lost 6 bases and 7 bases, in that order; junction bases with no gene match: 10. CDR3 length: 15 amino acids. The V gene's germline CDR1 is MNHEY and CDR2 SVGAGI. The sequencing sample was made of peripheral blood. The chain combines TRBV6-5 with TRBJ1-5, with 9 bases matching TRBD1. The sequence came from a woman between 70 and 85 years old with acute or convalescent COVID-19. CDR3 in DNA: TGTGCCAGCAGGGGGGAGACAGGGGGTAGACAGCCCCAGCATTTT. This codes for CASRGETGGRQPQHF.